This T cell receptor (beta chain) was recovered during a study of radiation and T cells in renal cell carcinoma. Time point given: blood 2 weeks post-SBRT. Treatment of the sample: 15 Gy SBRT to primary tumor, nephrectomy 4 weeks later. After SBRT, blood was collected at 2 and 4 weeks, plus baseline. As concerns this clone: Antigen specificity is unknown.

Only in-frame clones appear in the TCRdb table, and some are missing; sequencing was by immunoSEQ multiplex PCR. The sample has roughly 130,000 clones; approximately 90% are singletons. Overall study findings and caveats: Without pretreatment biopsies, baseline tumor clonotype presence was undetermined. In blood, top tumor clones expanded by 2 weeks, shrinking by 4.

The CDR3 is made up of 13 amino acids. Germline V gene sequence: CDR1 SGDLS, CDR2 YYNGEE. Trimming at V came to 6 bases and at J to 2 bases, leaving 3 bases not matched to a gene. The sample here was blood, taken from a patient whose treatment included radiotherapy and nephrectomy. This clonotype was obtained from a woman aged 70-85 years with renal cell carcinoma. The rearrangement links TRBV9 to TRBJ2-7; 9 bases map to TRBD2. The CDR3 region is CASNSGGPYEQYF. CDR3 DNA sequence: TGTGCCAGCAATAGCGGGGGCCCCTACGAGCAGTACTTC.